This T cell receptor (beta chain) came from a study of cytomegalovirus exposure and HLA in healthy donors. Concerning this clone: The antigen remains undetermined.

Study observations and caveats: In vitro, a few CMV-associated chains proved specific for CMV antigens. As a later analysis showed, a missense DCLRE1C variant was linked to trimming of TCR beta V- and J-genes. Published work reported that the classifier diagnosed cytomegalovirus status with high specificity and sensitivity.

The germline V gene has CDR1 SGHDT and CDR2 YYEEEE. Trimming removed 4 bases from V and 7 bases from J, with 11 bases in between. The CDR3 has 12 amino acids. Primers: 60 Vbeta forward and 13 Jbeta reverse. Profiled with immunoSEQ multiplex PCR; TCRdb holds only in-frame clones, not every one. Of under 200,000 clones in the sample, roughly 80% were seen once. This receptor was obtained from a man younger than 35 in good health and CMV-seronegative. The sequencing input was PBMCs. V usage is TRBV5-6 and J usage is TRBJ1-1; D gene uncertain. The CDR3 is CASSRRVLEAFF. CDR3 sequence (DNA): TGTGCCAGCAGCCGCCGGGTCCTTGAAGCTTTCTTT.